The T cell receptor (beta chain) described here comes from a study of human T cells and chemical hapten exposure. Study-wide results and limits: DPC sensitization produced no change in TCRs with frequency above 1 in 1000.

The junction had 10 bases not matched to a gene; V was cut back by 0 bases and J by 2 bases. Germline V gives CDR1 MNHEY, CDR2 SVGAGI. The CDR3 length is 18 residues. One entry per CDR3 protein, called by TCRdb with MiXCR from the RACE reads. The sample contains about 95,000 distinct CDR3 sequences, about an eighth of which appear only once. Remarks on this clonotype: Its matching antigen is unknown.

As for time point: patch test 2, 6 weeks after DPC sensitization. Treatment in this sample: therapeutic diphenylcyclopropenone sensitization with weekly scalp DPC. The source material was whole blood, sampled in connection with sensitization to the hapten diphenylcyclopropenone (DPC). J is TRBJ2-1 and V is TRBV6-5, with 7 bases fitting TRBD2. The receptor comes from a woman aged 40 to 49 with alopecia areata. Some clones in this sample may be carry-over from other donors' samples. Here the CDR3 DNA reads TGTGCCAGCAGTTACTCGAAAGGCGGGAGCCCCCCCTACAATGAGCAGTTCTTC. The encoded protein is CASSYSKGGSPPYNEQFF.